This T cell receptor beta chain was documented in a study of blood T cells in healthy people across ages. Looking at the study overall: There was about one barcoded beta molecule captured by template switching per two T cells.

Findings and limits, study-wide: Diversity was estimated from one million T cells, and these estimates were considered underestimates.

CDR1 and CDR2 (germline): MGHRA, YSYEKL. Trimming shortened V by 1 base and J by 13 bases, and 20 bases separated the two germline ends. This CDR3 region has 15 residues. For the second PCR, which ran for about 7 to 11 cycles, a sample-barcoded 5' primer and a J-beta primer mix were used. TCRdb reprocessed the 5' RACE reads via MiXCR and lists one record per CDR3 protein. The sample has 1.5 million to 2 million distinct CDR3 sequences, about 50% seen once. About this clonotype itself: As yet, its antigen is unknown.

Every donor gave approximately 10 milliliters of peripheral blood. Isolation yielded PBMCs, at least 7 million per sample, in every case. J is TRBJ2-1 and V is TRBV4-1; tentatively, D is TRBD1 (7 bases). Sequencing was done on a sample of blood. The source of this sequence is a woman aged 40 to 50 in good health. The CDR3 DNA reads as TGCGCCAGCAGCCAAGGAGACAGGGAGGAGGAGACCCAGTTCTTC. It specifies CASSQGDREEETQFF.